Listed below are T cell receptor beta chains from one sample, sequenced in a study of blood T cell repertoires in COVID-19. This table comes from immunoSEQ multiplex PCR, and its TCRdb copy is limited to in-frame clones, with some not included. Counted here are under 200,000 clones, around 80% occurring once; the ten biggest clones make up about 15%. The sequenced sample consisted of peripheral blood. The receptors come from a woman aged 65 to 85 with COVID-19, enrolled during active disease. The CDR3 runs from the conserved cysteine through the conserved F or W. Each record gives: clone size, V gene, D gene, J gene, CDR3 DNA, CDR3 protein. A D gene is named only where the DNA matches it firmly. Clone size is given for some rows only: seen once, a few or many times, or a class if the clone is expanded.

abundance: NA; v_gene: TRBV5-1; d_gene: NA; j_gene: TRBJ2-5; CDR3nt: TGCGCCAGCACCCCGGACAACCAAGAGACCCAGTACTTC; CDR3aa: CASTPDNQETQYF
abundance: NA; v_gene: TRBV2; d_gene: NA; j_gene: TRBJ1-2; CDR3nt: TGTGCCAGCAGTGAAGGCTTGAGAGAGGGGGATACCCCTATTCTTGGCTACACCTTC; CDR3aa: CASSEGLREGDTPILGYTF
abundance: NA; v_gene: TRBV11-3; d_gene: TRBD1; j_gene: TRBJ2-3; CDR3nt: TGTGCCAGCAGTTCCGGACAGGGCATCACAGATACGCAGTATTTT; CDR3aa: CASSSGQGITDTQYF
abundance: NA; v_gene: TRBV12-3/TRBV12-4; d_gene: NA; j_gene: TRBJ2-1; CDR3nt: TGTGCCAGCAGTTCGACTTTGGAGCAGTTCTTC; CDR3aa: CASSSTLEQFF
abundance: NA; v_gene: TRBV29-1; d_gene: NA; j_gene: TRBJ2-2; CDR3nt: TGCAGCGCCGGACAGCTGAACACCGGGGAGCTGTTTTTT; CDR3aa: CSAGQLNTGELFF
abundance: NA; v_gene: TRBV5-1; d_gene: TRBD2; j_gene: TRBJ2-1; CDR3nt: TGCGCCAGCAGCGGCCCCGGGACTAGCGGCAATGAGCAGTTCTTC; CDR3aa: CASSGPGTSGNEQFF
abundance: NA; v_gene: TRBV28; d_gene: TRBD1; j_gene: TRBJ1-1; CDR3nt: TGTGCCAGCAGTTTTCCCTCGACAGGGGGCCGATCTAAGGCTTTCTTT; CDR3aa: CASSFPSTGGRSKAFF
abundance: NA; v_gene: TRBV6-4; d_gene: NA; j_gene: TRBJ2-1; CDR3nt: TGTGCCAGCAGGATCGTAAGAGAACAGTTCTTC; CDR3aa: CASRIVREQFF
abundance: NA; v_gene: TRBV5-8; d_gene: NA; j_gene: TRBJ1-2; CDR3nt: TGTGCCAGCAGCTTGGAGAGGGTTTGGAGAGGCTACACCTTC; CDR3aa: CASSLERVWRGYTF
abundance: once; v_gene: TRBV11-1; d_gene: NA; j_gene: TRBJ2-5; CDR3nt: TGTGCCAGCAGCTTACAAGAGACATCAGATCAAGAGACCCAGTACTTC; CDR3aa: CASSLQETSDQETQYF
abundance: few; v_gene: TRBV28; d_gene: TRBD1; j_gene: TRBJ1-6; CDR3nt: TGTGCCACCATGAGGGACAGACCAAGCTCACCCCTCCACTTT; CDR3aa: CATMRDRPSSPLHF
abundance: NA; v_gene: TRBV14; d_gene: TRBD1; j_gene: TRBJ2-2; CDR3nt: TGTGCCAGCAGCCAGAACAGGGGGACCGGGGAGCTGTTTTTT; CDR3aa: CASSQNRGTGELFF
abundance: NA; v_gene: TRBV2; d_gene: NA; j_gene: TRBJ2-1; CDR3nt: TGTGCCAGCAGTGGCAGGGAGGACAATGAGCAGTTCTTC; CDR3aa: CASSGREDNEQFF
abundance: NA; v_gene: TRBV15; d_gene: NA; j_gene: TRBJ1-5; CDR3nt: TGTGCCACCCTTGATTCAGGGGCTCAGCCCCAGCATTTT; CDR3aa: CATLDSGAQPQHF
abundance: few; v_gene: TRBV7-9; d_gene: NA; j_gene: TRBJ1-4; CDR3nt: TGTGCCAGCACTACAGCTTTTGGTGAAAAACTGTTTTTT; CDR3aa: CASTTAFGEKLFF
abundance: NA; v_gene: TRBV7-8; d_gene: NA; j_gene: TRBJ1-5; CDR3nt: TGTGCCAGCACCAAGGGCAGGGTGGTCGGTCAGCCCCAGCATTTT; CDR3aa: CASTKGRVVGQPQHF
abundance: once; v_gene: TRBV27; d_gene: TRBD1; j_gene: TRBJ1-2; CDR3nt: TGTGCCAGCAGCAAAATCCTAGGACAGGGGGTCTCTGGCTACACCTTC; CDR3aa: CASSKILGQGVSGYTF
abundance: once; v_gene: TRBV15; d_gene: NA; j_gene: TRBJ1-1; CDR3nt: TGTGCCACCAGCAGAGACGGGATGAACACTGAAGCTTTCTTT; CDR3aa: CATSRDGMNTEAFF
abundance: once; v_gene: TRBV29-1; d_gene: TRBD2; j_gene: TRBJ2-1; CDR3nt: TGCAGCGTCAGCACGGGACTAGCCTCGGGTGAGCAGTTCTTC; CDR3aa: CSVSTGLASGEQFF
abundance: NA; v_gene: TRBV5-4; d_gene: TRBD2; j_gene: TRBJ2-5; CDR3nt: TGTGCCAGCAGCCCCTCAGCGGGAGGGCAAGAGACCCAGTACTTC; CDR3aa: CASSPSAGGQETQYF
abundance: NA; v_gene: TRBV20-1; d_gene: TRBD1; j_gene: TRBJ1-2; CDR3nt: TGCAGTGCTAACAGGGGACTGGGCTACACCTTC; CDR3aa: CSANRGLGYTF
abundance: once; v_gene: TRBV4-2; d_gene: NA; j_gene: TRBJ1-6; CDR3nt: TGTGCCAGCAGCCAAGACAGGGCTAATTCACCCCTCCACTTT; CDR3aa: CASSQDRANSPLHF
abundance: NA; v_gene: TRBV7-2; d_gene: NA; j_gene: TRBJ2-2; CDR3nt: TGTGCCAGCAGCTTAAAGGGGTACACCGGGGAGCTGTTTTTT; CDR3aa: CASSLKGYTGELFF
abundance: NA; v_gene: TRBV19; d_gene: TRBD1; j_gene: TRBJ2-3; CDR3nt: TGTGCCAGTACCCGGGACAGGACACCCACAGATACGCAGTATTTT; CDR3aa: CASTRDRTPTDTQYF
abundance: NA; v_gene: TRBV6-5; d_gene: NA; j_gene: TRBJ1-6; CDR3nt: TGTGCCAGCCGCCTGAGCTCCTATAATTCACCCCTCCACTTT; CDR3aa: CASRLSSYNSPLHF
abundance: once; v_gene: TRBV19; d_gene: TRBD1; j_gene: TRBJ1-6; CDR3nt: TGTGCCAGTAGTAGCCCGGGACAGTGGAATTCACCCCTCCACTTT; CDR3aa: CASSSPGQWNSPLHF
abundance: NA; v_gene: TRBV15; d_gene: NA; j_gene: TRBJ1-2; CDR3nt: TGTGCCACCAGCAGAGTAGGAGAAGGGGGTGGCTACACCTTC; CDR3aa: CATSRVGEGGGYTF
abundance: NA; v_gene: TRBV4-2; d_gene: NA; j_gene: TRBJ1-2; CDR3nt: TGTGCCAGCTACAGGGCTGGCTATGGCTACACCTTC; CDR3aa: CASYRAGYGYTF
abundance: NA; v_gene: TRBV6-6; d_gene: NA; j_gene: TRBJ1-3; CDR3nt: TGTGCCAGCAGAGGGGTTCTCAGAAACACCGTATATTTT; CDR3aa: CASRGVLRNTVYF
abundance: NA; v_gene: TRBV4-1; d_gene: NA; j_gene: TRBJ2-2; CDR3nt: TGCGCCAGCAGCCAACGGACAGTCAGATTAAACACCGGGGAGCTGTTTTTT; CDR3aa: CASSQRTVRLNTGELFF
abundance: few; v_gene: TRBV2; d_gene: NA; j_gene: TRBJ2-5; CDR3nt: TGTGCCAGCAGTCGGGTTGTGGGAGAGACCCAGTACTTC; CDR3aa: CASSRVVGETQYF
abundance: once; v_gene: TRBV28; d_gene: NA; j_gene: TRBJ2-3; CDR3nt: TGTGCCAGCAGTACCCAGTGGGATACGCAGTATTTT; CDR3aa: CASSTQWDTQYF
abundance: once; v_gene: TRBV3-1/TRBV3-2; d_gene: NA; j_gene: TRBJ2-7; CDR3nt: TGTGCCAGCAGCCACCGGTCACCCTACGAGCAGTACTTC; CDR3aa: CASSHRSPYEQYF
abundance: NA; v_gene: TRBV11-2; d_gene: NA; j_gene: TRBJ2-5; CDR3nt: TGTGCCAGCAGCTTACTCCGCGGGGCGAACCAAGAGACCCAGTACTTC; CDR3aa: CASSLLRGANQETQYF
abundance: NA; v_gene: TRBV27; d_gene: TRBD1; j_gene: TRBJ2-1; CDR3nt: TGTGCCAGCAGTGCCAGGACAGGGATCAATGAGCAGTTCTTC; CDR3aa: CASSARTGINEQFF
abundance: once; v_gene: TRBV13; d_gene: TRBD2; j_gene: TRBJ2-1; CDR3nt: TGTGCCAGCAGCGCCGGGACTAGCTTCAATGAGCAGTTCTTC; CDR3aa: CASSAGTSFNEQFF
abundance: NA; v_gene: TRBV12-3/TRBV12-4; d_gene: NA; j_gene: TRBJ2-7; CDR3nt: TGTGCCAGCGTGAGTAGCTCCTACGAGCAGTACTTC; CDR3aa: CASVSSSYEQYF
abundance: once; v_gene: TRBV19; d_gene: NA; j_gene: TRBJ2-2; CDR3nt: TGTGCCAGTAGTATAGCACGGGGCACCGGGGAGCTGTTTTTT; CDR3aa: CASSIARGTGELFF